Listed below are T cell receptor beta chains from one sample, sequenced in a study of identical twins. TCRdb processed the 5' RACE reads anew with MiXCR; each CDR3 protein has one entry. The sample has about 520,000 distinct CDR3 sequences; around 20% are singletons. The same specimen was also included in a second study, on T cells expressing NK-cell markers.

The sample taken for sequencing was CD4+ T cells sorted from blood. All receptors derive from a woman between 18 and 30 years old in good health. The conserved cysteine and the conserved F or W are not part of the CDR3 here.

J gene | V gene | CDR3 protein
TRBJ2-3 | TRBV5-1 | ASSLGLSGETQY
TRBJ2-1 | TRBV7-9 | ASSPQFSSGRGNEQF
TRBJ2-3 | TRBV20-1 | SATPGLAGEDTQY
TRBJ2-5 | TRBV20-1 | SASGYGETQY
TRBJ1-5 | TRBV19 | ASKENQPQH
TRBJ2-2 | TRBV2 | ASRAGTANTGELF
TRBJ2-2 | TRBV28 | ASSPRTSGRRDTGELF
TRBJ2-7 | TRBV6-5 | ASSSPVGSYEQY
TRBJ1-1 | TRBV7-2 | ASSLALGRVNTEAF
TRBJ2-2 | TRBV20-1 | SARDLRSGGTGELF
TRBJ2-1 | TRBV24-1 | ATSSSGRGNEQF
TRBJ2-2 | TRBV7-3 | ASSLSLAGGRTGELF
TRBJ2-3 | TRBV29-1 | SVGDRGPDTQY
TRBJ2-1 | TRBV5-6 | ASSSASRRPI
TRBJ1-2 | TRBV10-3 | AISESSGGTYNYGYT
TRBJ2-3 | TRBV20-1 | SAMLPDTQY
TRBJ2-7 | TRBV6-2/TRBV6-3 | ASRPSGSFSYEQY
TRBJ2-2 | TRBV5-5 | ASSPPVLVELF
TRBJ1-2 | TRBV10-3 | AISESLLANYGYT
TRBJ2-1 | TRBV7-9 | ASRLARDNEQF
TRBJ1-1 | TRBV29-1 | SSKDELNTEAF
TRBJ2-1 | TRBV7-3 | ASSLTKGGFEQF
TRBJ2-7 | TRBV5-1 | ASSWQGPYEQY
TRBJ2-5 | TRBV5-5 | ASSPTGSQETQY
TRBJ2-5 | TRBV2 | ASSMQETQY
TRBJ2-2 | TRBV13 | ASSPGLAGGPRRTGELF
TRBJ2-7 | TRBV12-3/TRBV12-4 | ASSFGAYYEQY
TRBJ2-3 | TRBV29-1 | SVELFTDTQY
TRBJ2-1 | TRBV7-8 | ASSSDGGNEQF
TRBJ2-1 | TRBV12-3/TRBV12-4 | ASRRQVLADNEQF
TRBJ1-5 | TRBV5-1 | ASSLEGNNQPQH
TRBJ2-7 | TRBV7-6 | ASSFTGISYEQY
TRBJ2-2 | TRBV29-1 | SITPANTGELF
TRBJ1-6 | TRBV20-1 | SAREGGTVEVPLH
TRBJ1-5 | TRBV3-1 | ASSLGTGKNQPQH
TRBJ2-7 | TRBV7-2 | ASSLAHPGAYEQY
TRBJ2-1 | TRBV12-3/TRBV12-4 | ASSHRTGLL
TRBJ1-1 | TRBV5-1 | ASSPRPRTPNTEAF
TRBJ2-1 | TRBV6-2/TRBV6-3 | ASSRLAGIEQF
TRBJ1-2 | TRBV18 | ASSLVRNYGYT
TRBJ2-2 | TRBV12-3/TRBV12-4 | ASSLMSPSGGELF
TRBJ1-2 | TRBV11-2 | ASSFGDRGPGYT
TRBJ2-3 | TRBV29-1 | SVAFGGGPADTQY
TRBJ2-7 | TRBV20-1 | SARDRNYEQY
TRBJ2-7 | TRBV18 | ASSSPRGGAYEQY
TRBJ1-2 | TRBV20-1 | SARQGSYGYT
TRBJ2-2 | TRBV5-1 | ASSPPAGSNTGELF
TRBJ2-7 | TRBV5-1 | ASSPGQRFAYEQY
TRBJ2-7 | TRBV18 | ASSPPETGTEHEQY
TRBJ2-3 | TRBV11-1 | ASSSGLSRGISTDTQY
TRBJ1-2 | TRBV3-1 | ASSQQWRYT
TRBJ2-1 | TRBV12-3/TRBV12-4 | ASSPSFLLAGKIPEQF
TRBJ2-7 | TRBV20-1 | SAKLTGEQY
TRBJ2-7 | TRBV5-6 | ASSLDFYEQY
TRBJ1-5 | TRBV28 | ASSFVRESNQPQH
TRBJ2-3 | TRBV7-6 | ASSLVGGLSTDTQY
TRBJ2-7 | TRBV20-1 | SARDGRGREQY
TRBJ2-3 | TRBV29-1 | SVEDGRDTQY
TRBJ1-2 | TRBV6-5 | ASSYRGGNYGYT
TRBJ1-1 | TRBV6-2/TRBV6-3 | ASSYRNRGGTEAF